Shown below are 13 T cell receptor beta chains from a single sample sequenced in a study of blood T cell repertoires in COVID-19. The protocol was immunoSEQ multiplex PCR, while the TCRdb copy is restricted to in-frame clones and leaves out a portion. The sample holds 100,000 to 150,000 clones, approximately 82% seen once. Sequencing used peripheral blood. The receptors were gathered from a man in his sixties with acute or convalescent COVID-19.

The J gene is TRBJ2-1, the V gene TRBV27; 9 bases align to TRBD2. The CDR3 is 15 amino acids. Per germline, CDR1 MNHEY and CDR2 SMNVEV (reference sequence). The J segment lost 8 bases and the V segment lost 2 bases, leaving 7 bases of the junction unmatched. The CDR3 reads CASSLGGRALDEQFF. CDR3 sequence (DNA): TGTGCCAGCAGTTTAGGCGGGAGGGCCTTAGATGAGCAGTTCTTC.

The V call is TRBV29-1, the J call TRBJ2-1, with TRBD2 identical over 8 bases. Trimming took 6 bases from V and 0 from J; bases not matched to a gene: 16. Germline lookup yields CDR1 SQVTM and CDR2 ANQGSEA. There are 18 residues in the CDR3. In DNA form, the CDR3 reads TGCAGCGTCCCCACCGGGCGAGGCGGGAGGTTCTCCTACAATGAGCAGTTCTTC. As protein: CSVPTGRGGRFSYNEQFF.

The chain recombines TRBV7-3 with TRBJ2-1; a possible D gene is TRBD2 (6 bases). The CDR3 extends over 15 amino acids. Looked up from germline, CDR1 is SGHTA and CDR2 is FQGTGA. V was shortened by 0 bases and J by 0 bases, with 6 bases between the two germline ends. The CDR3 loop is CASSLTGGSYNEQFF. In nucleotides, the CDR3 is TGTGCCAGCAGCTTAACGGGAGGCTCCTACAATGAGCAGTTCTTC. Combining the CDR3 with reference TRBV7-3 and TRBJ2-1 gives the whole variable domain GAGVSQTPSNKVTEKGKYVELRCDPISGHTALYWYRQSLGQGPEFLIYFQGTGAADDSGLPNDRFFAVRPEGSVSTLKIQRTERGDSAVYLCASSLTGGSYNEQFFGPGTRLTVL.

This chain links TRBV19 with TRBJ2-5; 9 nucleotides align to TRBD2. The CDR3 length is 15 residues. Trimming at V came to 3 bases and at J to 5 bases, leaving 7 bases not matched to a gene. Germline V lookup: CDR1 LNHDA, CDR2 SQIVND (reference sequence). CDR3 DNA: TGTGCCAGTAGTATGGGTAGCGGGAGCGCGGAGACCCAGTACTTC. This codes for CASSMGSGSAETQYF.

The chain recombines TRBV6-6 with TRBJ2-7; D call uncertain. Trimming pared 6 bases from V and 5 bases from J, leaving 17 bases between. The CDR3 extends over 14 amino acids. Germline loops: CDR1 MNHNY, CDR2 SVGAGI (reference sequence). The CDR3 loop is CASSPTPFGDEQYF. CDR3 DNA: TGTGCCAGCAGCCCCACCCCCTTTGGAGACGAGCAGTACTTC.

The chain recombines TRBV5-1 with TRBJ2-1, with D tentatively TRBD1 (5 bases). CDR1 is SGHRS and CDR2 is YFSETQ in the germline V gene. Trimming pared 5 bases from V and 7 bases from J, leaving 19 bases between. The CDR3 length is 15 residues. The DNA for the CDR3 is TGCGCCAGCAGACCCCAGGGATCGGTGGGTAATGAGCAGTTCTTC. Amino acids: CASRPQGSVGNEQFF.

V and J are TRBV28 and TRBJ2-5; D unclear. CDR3 length: 15 residues. Between the trimmed V and J ends, which lost 6 bases and 2 bases, there was a span of 16 bases. Germline assignment: CDR1 MDHEN and CDR2 SYDVKM. The CDR3 nucleotides read TGTGCCAGCAGCCCTCCCGCGGCGGTTCAAGAGACCCAGTACTTC. Translation: CASSPPAAVQETQYF.

The V call is TRBV5-1, the J call TRBJ1-1; D is perhaps TRBD1 (5 bases). The germline V gene has CDR1 SGHRS and CDR2 YFSETQ. The ends were cut back, 0 bases at V and 6 bases at J, with 12 bases in the middle. The CDR3 is 14 amino acids. For the CDR3, the DNA is TGCGCCAGCAGCTTGGGGGGAGCGGGGGCTGAAGCTTTCTTT. Translating it yields CASSLGGAGAEAFF.

J is TRBJ1-2 and V is TRBV5-5; D unresolved. The CDR3 covers 15 residues. The germline gives CDR1 SGHKS, CDR2 YYEKEE (reference sequence). Trimming pared 2 bases from V and 8 bases from J, leaving 19 bases between. The CDR3 here is CASSFSAGSPGGYTF. The CDR3 DNA sequence: TGTGCCAGCAGCTTTTCAGCGGGATCTCCGGGGGGCTACACCTTC.

The V call is TRBV3-1 (or the pseudogene TRBV3-2), the J call TRBJ2-7, with 11 bases matching TRBD1. The CDR3 contains 15 residues. CDR1 and CDR2 from the germline V gene are LGHDT and YNNKEL (reference sequence). J lost 3 bases, V lost 4 bases, and 5 bases had no gene match. The CDR3 coding sequence is TGTGCCAGCAGCCTCCCGGGACAGGGGGTCTACGAGCAGTACTTC. The encoded protein is CASSLPGQGVYEQYF.

The chain uses TRBV7-9 and TRBJ1-6; D gene unclear. Germline CDR1 SEHNR, CDR2 FQNEAQ (reference sequence). The CDR3 covers 13 residues. Deletions cut 4 bases from V and 7 bases from J, with 8 bases between. The CDR3 DNA reads as TGTGCCAGCAGCTCGGAAGCGAATTCACCCCTCCACTTT. Its translation is CASSSEANSPLHF.

This clone has a single count. The V and J genes are TRBV10-1 and TRBJ1-3; 7 bases match TRBD1. The V gene end was trimmed by 7 bases and the J gene end by 2 bases; junction bases not matched to a gene: 8. Germline V CDR1 and CDR2: WNHNN, SYGVQD (reference sequence). The length of the CDR3 is 15 residues. The CDR3 spells CASTAEGAAGNTIYF. In DNA, the CDR3 is TGCGCCAGCACCGCCGAGGGGGCAGCTGGAAACACCATATATTTT.

The chain has TRBV18 and TRBJ2-4; D unresolved. V lost 2 bases and J lost 0, with 11 bases in between. This CDR3 has 16 residues. In germline, CDR1 is KGHSH, CDR2 LQKENI. The CDR3 bases are TGTGCCAGCTCACCATGGAGCCAGCTAGCCAAAAACATTCAGTACTTC. Translation gives CASSPWSQLAKNIQYF.